This T cell receptor (beta chain) is drawn from a study of PD-L1 blockade in urothelial cancer. Produced via immunoSEQ multiplex PCR; TCRdb's table is partial and in-frame only. The table records 100,000 or so clones, around 85% of them present only once. V was cut by 4 bases and J by 8 bases, with 11 bases left in between. This CDR3 region has 12 residues. The germline CDR1 and CDR2 sequences are LNHDA and SQIVND (reference sequence). The sample in question was PBMCs, obtained around atezolizumab (anti-PD-L1) treatment. The rearrangement joins TRBV19 to TRBJ1-2; unclear D gene. The clonotype comes from a man aged 50-60 years with urothelial cancer. CDR3 residues: CASSTRSSGYTF. In DNA form, the CDR3 reads TGTGCCAGTAGTACGAGATCTTCGGGCTACACCTTC.